Detailed here is one T cell receptor beta chain. Its antigen remains unidentified. Clones were read by immunoSEQ multiplex PCR, and TCRdb kept only the in-frame ones, dropping some. The sample consists of roughly 100,000 clones, roughly 81% of them appearing once. The data were obtained in a study of CD8 T cell repertoires and HIV-1 epitope variants. Across the whole study: Separate wells received one of Twenty-five Gag or Nef variant peptides. Controls included no peptide, Ebola AY9 epitope, and a CMV, EBV, flu pool. 1M T cells were kept uncultured as a baseline.

General study findings and limits: Eight to ten TCR beta clonotypes were antigen-specific, six apparently recognizing autologous or escape variants.

V was cut by 0 bases and J by 4 bases, with 16 bases left in between. This CDR3 is built from 16 residues. Per the germline V gene, CDR1 is MGHRA and CDR2 is YSYEKL. Specimen: uncultured baseline CD8+ T cells from peripheral blood mononuclear cells (PBMCs). The V gene is TRBV4-1, the J gene TRBJ2-7; D unclear. The receptor was isolated from a male donor with HIV. CDR3 protein: CASSQDAAPSSYEQYF. The CDR3 DNA sequence: TGCGCCAGCAGCCAAGATGCCGCCCCCTCGTCATACGAGCAGTACTTC.